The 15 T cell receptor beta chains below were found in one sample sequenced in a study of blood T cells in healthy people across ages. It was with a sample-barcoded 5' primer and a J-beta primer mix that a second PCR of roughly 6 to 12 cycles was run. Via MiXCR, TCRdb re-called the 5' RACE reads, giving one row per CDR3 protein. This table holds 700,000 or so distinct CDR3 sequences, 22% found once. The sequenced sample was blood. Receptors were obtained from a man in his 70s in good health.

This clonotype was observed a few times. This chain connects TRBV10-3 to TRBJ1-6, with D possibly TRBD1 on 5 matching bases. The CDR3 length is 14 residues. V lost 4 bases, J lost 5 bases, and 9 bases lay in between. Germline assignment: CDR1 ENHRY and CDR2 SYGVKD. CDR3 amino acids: CAISGLGDNSPLHF. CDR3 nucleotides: TGTGCCATCAGTGGCCTGGGGGATAATTCACCCCTCCACTTT.

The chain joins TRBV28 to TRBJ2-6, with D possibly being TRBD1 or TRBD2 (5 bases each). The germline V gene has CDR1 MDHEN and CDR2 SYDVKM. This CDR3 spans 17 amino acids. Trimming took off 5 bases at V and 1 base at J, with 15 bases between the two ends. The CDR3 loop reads CASSPGTRWSGANVLTF. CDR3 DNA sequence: TGTGCCAGCAGTCCCGGGACGAGGTGGTCTGGGGCCAACGTCCTGACTTTC.

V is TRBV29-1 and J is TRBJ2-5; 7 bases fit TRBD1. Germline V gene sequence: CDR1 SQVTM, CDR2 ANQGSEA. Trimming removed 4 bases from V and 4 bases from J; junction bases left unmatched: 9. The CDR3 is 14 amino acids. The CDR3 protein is CSVASYRTGETQYF. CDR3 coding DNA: TGCAGCGTTGCATCATACCGGACAGGAGAGACCCAGTACTTC. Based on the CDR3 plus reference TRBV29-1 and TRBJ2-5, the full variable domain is SAVISQKPSRDICQRGTSLTIQCQVDSQVTMMFWYRQQPGQSLTLIATANQGSEATYESGFVIDKFPISRPNLTFSTLTVSNMSPEDSSIYLCSVASYRTGETQYFGPGTRLLVL.

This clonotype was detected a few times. The CDR3: CAISRQGTEAFF. CDR3 DNA sequence: TGTGCCATCAGTCGACAGGGAACTGAAGCTTTCTTT. This chain uses TRBV10-3 with TRBJ1-1; the match to TRBD1 covers 7 bases. Germline CDR1 ENHRY, CDR2 SYGVKD. V lost 5 bases to trimming and J lost 5 bases; unmatched junction nucleotides: 2. The CDR3 is 12 amino acids.

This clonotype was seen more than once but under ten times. For the CDR3, the DNA is TGTGCCAGCACCCAAGGAGGGACATCCGCAAACTACGAGCAGTACTTC. It specifies CASTQGGTSANYEQYF. The V and J genes are TRBV6-6 and TRBJ2-7; either TRBD1 or TRBD2 may supply D (6 bases each). The germline CDR1 and CDR2 sequences are MNHNY and SVGAGI (reference sequence). Trimming removed 7 bases at V and 3 bases at J, with 22 bases between. CDR3 length: 16 amino acids.

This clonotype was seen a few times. The CDR3 DNA sequence: TGTGCCAGCAGCCTAGACTACAGCTCCTACGAGCAGTACGTC. This sequence encodes CASSLDYSSYEQYV. This chain joins TRBV7-2 and TRBJ2-1; possible D gene TRBD2, 5 bases. The last part of the DNA fits TRBJ2-7 better; the J call may be wrong. The CDR3 is made up of 14 amino acids. Looked up from germline, CDR1 is SGHTA and CDR2 is FQGNSA.

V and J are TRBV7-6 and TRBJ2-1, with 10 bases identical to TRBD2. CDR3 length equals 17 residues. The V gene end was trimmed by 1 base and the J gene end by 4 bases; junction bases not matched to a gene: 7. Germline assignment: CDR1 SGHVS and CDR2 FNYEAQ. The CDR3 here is CASSLVPSGSRYNEQFF. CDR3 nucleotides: TGTGCCAGCAGCTTAGTACCTAGCGGGAGCAGATACAATGAGCAGTTCTTC.

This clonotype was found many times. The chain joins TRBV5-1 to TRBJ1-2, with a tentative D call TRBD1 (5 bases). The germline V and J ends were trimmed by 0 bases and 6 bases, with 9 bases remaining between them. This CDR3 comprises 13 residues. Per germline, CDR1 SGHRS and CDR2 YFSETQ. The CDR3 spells CASSLVPGNGYTF. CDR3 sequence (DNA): TGCGCCAGCAGCTTGGTTCCAGGGAATGGCTACACCTTC.

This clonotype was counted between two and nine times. This chain's CDR3 is CASSPSRDQPQHF. The CDR3, as DNA: TGTGCCAGCAGCCCCTCAAGGGATCAGCCCCAGCATTTT. J is TRBJ1-5 and V is TRBV14; D gene unclear. Trimming removed 4 bases from V and 5 bases from J, with 9 bases in between. CDR1 and CDR2 from the germline V gene are SGHDN and FVKESK. The CDR3 contains 13 residues.

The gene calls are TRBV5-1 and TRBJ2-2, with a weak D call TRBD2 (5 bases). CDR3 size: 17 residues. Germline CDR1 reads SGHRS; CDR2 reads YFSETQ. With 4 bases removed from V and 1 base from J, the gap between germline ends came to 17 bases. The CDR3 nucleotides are TGCGCCAGCAGCCCGGTAATGCCGGGGATGAACACCGGGGAGCTGTTTTTT. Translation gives CASSPVMPGMNTGELFF.

The CDR3 DNA sequence: TGCAGTGCTTCCGCCGCACAGTACTATGGCTACACCTTC. This gives the protein CSASAAQYYGYTF. V and J are TRBV20-1 and TRBJ1-2, with no clear D. CDR1 is DFQATT, CDR2 SNEGSKA, per germline (reference sequence). The CDR3 is 13 residues long. The V end was cut by 5 bases, the J end by 3 bases, with 13 bases between.

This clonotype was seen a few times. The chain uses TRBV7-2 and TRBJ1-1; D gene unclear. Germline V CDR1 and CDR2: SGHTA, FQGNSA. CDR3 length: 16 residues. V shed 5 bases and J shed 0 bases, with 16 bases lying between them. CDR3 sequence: CASSPVDLLMNTEAFF. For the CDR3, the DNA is TGTGCCAGCAGCCCCGTGGACCTCCTCATGAACACTGAAGCTTTCTTT.

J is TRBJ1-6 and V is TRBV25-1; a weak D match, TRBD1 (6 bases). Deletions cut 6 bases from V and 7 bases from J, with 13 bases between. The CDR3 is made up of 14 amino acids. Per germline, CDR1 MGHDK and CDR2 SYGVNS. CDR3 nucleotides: TGTGCCAGCAGAGCCTGGACAGACAATTCACCCCTCCACTTT. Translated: CASRAWTDNSPLHF. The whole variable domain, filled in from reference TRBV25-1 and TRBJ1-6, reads EADIYQTPRYLVIGTGKKITLECSQTMGHDKMYWYQQDPGMELHLIHYSYGVNSTEKGDLSSESTVSRIRTEHFPLTLESARPSHTSQYLCASRAWTDNSPLHFGNGTRLTVT.

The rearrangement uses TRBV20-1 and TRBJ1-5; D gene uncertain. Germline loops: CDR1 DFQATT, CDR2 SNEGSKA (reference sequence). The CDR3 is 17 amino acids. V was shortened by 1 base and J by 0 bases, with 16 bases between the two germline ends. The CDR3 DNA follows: TGCAGTGCTAGAGGGGTGGTAGAAGAGTATAGCAATCAGCCCCAGCATTTT. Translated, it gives CSARGVVEEYSNQPQHF.

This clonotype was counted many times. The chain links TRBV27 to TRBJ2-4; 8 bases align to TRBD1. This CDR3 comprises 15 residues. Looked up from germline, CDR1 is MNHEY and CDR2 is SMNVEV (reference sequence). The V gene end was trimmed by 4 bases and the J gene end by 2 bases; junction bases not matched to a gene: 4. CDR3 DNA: TGTGCCAGCAGTTCAGGGGGCGTCACCAAAAACATTCAGTACTTC. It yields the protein CASSSGGVTKNIQYF.